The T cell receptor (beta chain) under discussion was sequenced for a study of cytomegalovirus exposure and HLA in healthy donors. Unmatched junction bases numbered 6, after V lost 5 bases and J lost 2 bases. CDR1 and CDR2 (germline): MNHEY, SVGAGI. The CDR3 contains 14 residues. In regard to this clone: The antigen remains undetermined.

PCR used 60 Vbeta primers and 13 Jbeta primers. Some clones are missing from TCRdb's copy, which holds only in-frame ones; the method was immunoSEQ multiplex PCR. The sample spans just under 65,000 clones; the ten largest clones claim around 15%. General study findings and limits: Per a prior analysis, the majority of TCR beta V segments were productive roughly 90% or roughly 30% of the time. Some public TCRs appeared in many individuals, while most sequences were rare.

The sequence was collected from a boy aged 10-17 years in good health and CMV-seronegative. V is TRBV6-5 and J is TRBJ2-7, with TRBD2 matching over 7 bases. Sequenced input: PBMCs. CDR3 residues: CASSLAEPTYEQYF. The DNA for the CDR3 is TGTGCCAGCAGTCTAGCGGAACCTACCTACGAGCAGTACTTC.